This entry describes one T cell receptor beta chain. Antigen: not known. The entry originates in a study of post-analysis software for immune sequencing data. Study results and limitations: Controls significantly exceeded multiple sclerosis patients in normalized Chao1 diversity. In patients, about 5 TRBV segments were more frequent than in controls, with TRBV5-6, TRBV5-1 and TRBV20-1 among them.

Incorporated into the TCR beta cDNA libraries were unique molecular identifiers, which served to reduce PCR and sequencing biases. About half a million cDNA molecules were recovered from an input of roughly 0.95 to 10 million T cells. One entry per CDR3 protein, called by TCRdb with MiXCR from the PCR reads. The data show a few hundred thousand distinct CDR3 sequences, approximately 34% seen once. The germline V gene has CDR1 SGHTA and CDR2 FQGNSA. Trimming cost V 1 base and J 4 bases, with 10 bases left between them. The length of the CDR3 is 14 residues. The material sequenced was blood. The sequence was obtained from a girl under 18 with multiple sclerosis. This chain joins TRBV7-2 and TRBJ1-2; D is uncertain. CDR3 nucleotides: TGTGCCAGCAGCTTAGAACATCGCCCCTATGGCTACACCTTC. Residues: CASSLEHRPYGYTF.